Listed here is a single T cell receptor (beta chain). Its antigen remains unidentified. Measured with immunoSEQ multiplex PCR; TCRdb has only the in-frame clones, and not every one. Here the sample spans 14,000 or so clones, 82% being singletons. This record belongs to a study of lymphopenia after photon versus proton radiotherapy. Whole-study results and caveats: Proton therapy kept repertoires fairly stable, unlike photons, which gained effector/memory cells. A bigger post-nadir fall in TCR diversity correlated inversely with survival time in deceased patients. After the lymphocyte nadir, photon-treated repertoires showed oligoclonal expansion, especially of CD8+ Temra cells. Better survival with proton therapy was suggested as possible, not demonstrated.

The CDR3 extends over 15 amino acids. Germline V gene data show CDR1 as MNHNS and CDR2 as SASEGT. V was clipped by 6 bases and J by 1 base; unmatched bases: 9. The specimen was peripheral blood, collected from a patient treated with photon-based radiotherapy. The sequence was collected from a man aged 45-60 years with gastric cancer. The chain has TRBV6-1 and TRBJ2-7; TRBD2 aligns across 7 bases. This chain's CDR3 is CASSPSGASSYEQYF. CDR3 nucleotide sequence: TGTGCCAGCAGCCCAAGCGGGGCCTCTTCCTACGAGCAGTACTTC.